This T cell receptor beta chain emerged from a study of shared clonotypes between healthy human individuals. Notes on the study in general: Between a few donors, naive CD4 clonotypes were shared at a level of about 5%.

With regard to this clone: Its target is unknown.

Trimming took off 4 bases at V and 4 bases at J, with 12 bases between the two ends. Germline V CDR1 and CDR2: SGHKS, YYEKEE (reference sequence). The CDR3 has 14 amino acids. This table comes from immunoSEQ multiplex PCR, and its TCRdb copy is limited to in-frame clones, with some not included. Of over 2 million clones listed, roughly 92% are singletons. The receptor's source is a man younger than 30 in good health. Some clones in this sample may be carry-over from other donors' samples. The sample was naive CD4+ T cells from PBMCs. Subset noted: CD45RA+ positively selected. This chain connects TRBV5-5 to TRBJ1-3; a weak D match, TRBD1 (6 bases). CDR3 in amino acids: CASSPRGSGNTIYF. The CDR3, as DNA: TGTGCCAGCAGCCCAAGGGGGAGCGGAAACACCATATATTTT.